The clone carrying this TCR beta chain was recorded a few times. This record belongs to a study of cytomegalovirus exposure and HLA in healthy donors. The PCR used 60 Vbeta and 13 Jbeta primers. The protocol was immunoSEQ multiplex PCR, while the TCRdb copy is restricted to in-frame clones and leaves out a portion. The profile shows 95,000 to 150,000 clones, roughly 17% of them singletons. CDR1 MDHEN and CDR2 SYDVKM come from the germline V gene. This CDR3 has 15 residues. The ends lost 4 bases at V and 0 bases at J; junction bases unmatched: 3. Everyone who donated was a healthy bone marrow donor. The V gene is TRBV28, the J gene TRBJ1-5; 7 bases align to TRBD1. The source material was PBMCs. This receptor was identified in a female donor in good health and CMV-seropositive. CDR3: CASSWDRTSNQPQHF. The CDR3 DNA follows: TGTGCCAGCAGTTGGGACAGAACTAGCAATCAGCCCCAGCATTTT.